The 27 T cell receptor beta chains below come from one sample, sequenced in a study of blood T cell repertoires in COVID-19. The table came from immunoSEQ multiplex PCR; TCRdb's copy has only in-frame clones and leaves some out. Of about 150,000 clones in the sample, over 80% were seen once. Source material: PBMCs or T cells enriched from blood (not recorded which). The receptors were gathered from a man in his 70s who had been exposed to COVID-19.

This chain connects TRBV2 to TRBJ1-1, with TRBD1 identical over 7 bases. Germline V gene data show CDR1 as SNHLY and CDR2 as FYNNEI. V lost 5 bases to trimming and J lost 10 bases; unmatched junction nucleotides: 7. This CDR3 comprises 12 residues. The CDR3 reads CASSTTGRSAFF. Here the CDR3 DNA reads TGTGCCAGCAGTACGACAGGGAGGTCAGCTTTCTTT.

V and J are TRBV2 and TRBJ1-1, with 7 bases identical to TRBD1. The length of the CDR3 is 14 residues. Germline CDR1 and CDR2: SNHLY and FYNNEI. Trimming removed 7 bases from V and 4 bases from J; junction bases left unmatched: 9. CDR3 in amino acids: CASIGTTGSTEAFF. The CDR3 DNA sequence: TGTGCCAGCATCGGAACGACAGGGAGCACTGAAGCTTTCTTT.

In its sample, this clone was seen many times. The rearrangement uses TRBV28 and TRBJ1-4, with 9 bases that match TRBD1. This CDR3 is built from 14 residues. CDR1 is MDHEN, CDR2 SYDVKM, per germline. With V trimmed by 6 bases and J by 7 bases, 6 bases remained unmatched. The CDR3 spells CASSLGQGTEKLFF. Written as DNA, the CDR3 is TGTGCCAGCAGCCTAGGACAGGGGACTGAAAAACTGTTTTTT.

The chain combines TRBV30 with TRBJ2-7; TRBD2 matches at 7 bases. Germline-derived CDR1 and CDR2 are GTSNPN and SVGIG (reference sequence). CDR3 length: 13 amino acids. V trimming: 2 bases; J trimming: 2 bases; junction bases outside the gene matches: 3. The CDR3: CAWSNGLAYEQYF. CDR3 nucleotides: TGTGCCTGGAGTAACGGACTAGCCTACGAGCAGTACTTC.

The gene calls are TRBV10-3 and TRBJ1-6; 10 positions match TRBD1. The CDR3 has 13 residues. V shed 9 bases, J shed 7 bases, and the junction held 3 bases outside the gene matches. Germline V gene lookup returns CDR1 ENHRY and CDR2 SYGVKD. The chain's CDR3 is CAMGQGTNSPLHF. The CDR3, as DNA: TGTGCCATGGGACAGGGGACAAATTCACCCCTCCACTTT.

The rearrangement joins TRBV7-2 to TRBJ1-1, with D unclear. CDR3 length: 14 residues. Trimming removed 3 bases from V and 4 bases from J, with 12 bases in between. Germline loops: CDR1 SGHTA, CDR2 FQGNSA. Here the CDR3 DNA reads TGTGCCAGCAGCTTGGACTTGGGAGGCACTGAAGCTTTCTTT. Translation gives CASSLDLGGTEAFF.

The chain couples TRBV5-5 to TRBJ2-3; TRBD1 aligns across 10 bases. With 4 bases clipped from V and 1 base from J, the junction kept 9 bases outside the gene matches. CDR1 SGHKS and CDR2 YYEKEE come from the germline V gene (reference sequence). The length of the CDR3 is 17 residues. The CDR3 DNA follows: TGTGCCAGCAGCCCGCGGACAGGGGGGAGTCGCACAGATACGCAGTATTTT. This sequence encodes CASSPRTGGSRTDTQYF.

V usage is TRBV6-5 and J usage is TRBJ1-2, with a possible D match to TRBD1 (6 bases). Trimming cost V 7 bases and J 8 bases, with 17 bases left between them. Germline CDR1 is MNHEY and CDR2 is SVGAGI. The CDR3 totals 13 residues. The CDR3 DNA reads TGTGCCAGCACCCCCGGGGACAATCGCGGCTACACCTTC. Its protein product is CASTPGDNRGYTF.

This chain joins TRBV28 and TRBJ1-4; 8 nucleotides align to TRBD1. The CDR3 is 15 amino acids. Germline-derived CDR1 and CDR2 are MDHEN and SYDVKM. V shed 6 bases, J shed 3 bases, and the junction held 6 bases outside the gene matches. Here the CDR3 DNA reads TGTGCCAGCAGACCAGGGGGCGCGGCTAATGAAAAACTGTTTTTT. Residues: CASRPGGAANEKLFF.

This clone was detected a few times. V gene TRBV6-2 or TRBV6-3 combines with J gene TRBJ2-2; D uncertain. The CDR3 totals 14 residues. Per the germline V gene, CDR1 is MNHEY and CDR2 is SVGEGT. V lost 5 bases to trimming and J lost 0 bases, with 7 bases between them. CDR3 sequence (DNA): TGTGCCAGCAGTAAACCTACGAACACCGGGGAGCTGTTTTTT. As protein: CASSKPTNTGELFF.

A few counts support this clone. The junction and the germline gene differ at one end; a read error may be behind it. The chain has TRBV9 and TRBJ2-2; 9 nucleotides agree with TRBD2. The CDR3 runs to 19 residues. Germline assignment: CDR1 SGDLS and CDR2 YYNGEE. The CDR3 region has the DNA TGTGCCAGCAGCGTAGCGGGAAGTAGCGGGAGAGGTCAGACCGGGGAGCTGCTTTTT. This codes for CASSVAGSSGRGQTGELLF.

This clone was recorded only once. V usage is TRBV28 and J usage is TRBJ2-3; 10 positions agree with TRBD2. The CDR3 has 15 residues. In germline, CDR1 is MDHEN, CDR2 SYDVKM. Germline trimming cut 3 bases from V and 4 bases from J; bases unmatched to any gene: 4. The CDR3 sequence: CASSFQRGGADTQYF. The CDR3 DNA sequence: TGTGCCAGCAGTTTCCAGCGGGGGGGAGCAGATACGCAGTATTTT.

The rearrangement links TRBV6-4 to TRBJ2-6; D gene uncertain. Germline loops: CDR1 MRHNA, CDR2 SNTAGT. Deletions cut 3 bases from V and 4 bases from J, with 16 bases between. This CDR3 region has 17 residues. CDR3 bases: TGTGCCAGCAGTGAAACGAGGAACCGAGCAGGGGCCAACGTCCTGACTTTC. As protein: CASSETRNRAGANVLTF.

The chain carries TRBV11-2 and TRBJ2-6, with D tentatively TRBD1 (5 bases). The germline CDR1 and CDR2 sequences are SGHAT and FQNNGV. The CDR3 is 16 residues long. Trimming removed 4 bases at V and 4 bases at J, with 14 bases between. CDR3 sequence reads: CASSSWGKRGANVLTF. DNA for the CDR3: TGTGCCAGCAGCTCCTGGGGCAAGAGGGGGGCCAACGTCCTGACTTTC.

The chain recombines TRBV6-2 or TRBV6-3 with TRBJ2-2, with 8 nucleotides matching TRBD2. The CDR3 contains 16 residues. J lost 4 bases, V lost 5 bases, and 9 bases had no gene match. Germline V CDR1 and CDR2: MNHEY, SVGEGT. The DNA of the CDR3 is TGTGCCAGCAGTCTTCCGGGACTAGGTCTCACCGGGGAGCTGTTTTTT. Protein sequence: CASSLPGLGLTGELFF.

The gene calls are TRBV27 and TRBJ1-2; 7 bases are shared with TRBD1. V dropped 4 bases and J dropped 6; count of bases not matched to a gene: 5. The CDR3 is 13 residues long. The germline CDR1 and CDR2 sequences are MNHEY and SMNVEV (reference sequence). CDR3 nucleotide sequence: TGTGCCAGCAGTTCCGACAGGGATCATGGCTACACCTTC. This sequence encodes CASSSDRDHGYTF.

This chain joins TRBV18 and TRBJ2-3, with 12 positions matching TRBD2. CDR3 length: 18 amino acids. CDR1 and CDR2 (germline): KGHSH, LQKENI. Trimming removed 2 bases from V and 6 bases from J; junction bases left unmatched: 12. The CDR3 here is CASSPSARTSGVADTQYF. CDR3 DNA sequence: TGTGCCAGCTCACCATCGGCCCGGACTAGCGGGGTGGCGGATACGCAGTATTTT.

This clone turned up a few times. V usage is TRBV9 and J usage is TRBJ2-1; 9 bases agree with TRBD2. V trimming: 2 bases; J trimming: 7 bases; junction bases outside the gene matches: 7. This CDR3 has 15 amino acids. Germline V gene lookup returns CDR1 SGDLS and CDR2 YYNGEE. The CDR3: CASSVHSGRTNEQFF. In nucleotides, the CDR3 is TGTGCCAGCAGCGTCCACAGCGGGAGGACAAATGAGCAGTTCTTC.

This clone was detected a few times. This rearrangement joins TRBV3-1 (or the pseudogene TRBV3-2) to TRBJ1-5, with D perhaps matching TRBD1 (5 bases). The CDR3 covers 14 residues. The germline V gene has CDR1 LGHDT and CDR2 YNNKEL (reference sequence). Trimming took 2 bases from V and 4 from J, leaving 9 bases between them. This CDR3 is CASSQQGWNQPQHF. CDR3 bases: TGTGCCAGCAGCCAACAGGGTTGGAATCAGCCCCAGCATTTT.

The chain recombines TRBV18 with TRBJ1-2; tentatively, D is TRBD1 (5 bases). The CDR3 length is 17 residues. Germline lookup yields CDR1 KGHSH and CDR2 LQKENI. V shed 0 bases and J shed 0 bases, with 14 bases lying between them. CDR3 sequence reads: CASSPPSGGDTNYGYTF. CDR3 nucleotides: TGTGCCAGCTCACCACCGTCCGGGGGGGATACTAACTATGGCTACACCTTC.

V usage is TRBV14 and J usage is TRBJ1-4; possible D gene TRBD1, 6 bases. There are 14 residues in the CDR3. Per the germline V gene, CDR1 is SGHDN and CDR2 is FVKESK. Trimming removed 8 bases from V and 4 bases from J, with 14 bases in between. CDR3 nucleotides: TGTGCCAGCCACGGGCAGGGACATAATGAAAAACTGTTTTTT. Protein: CASHGQGHNEKLFF.

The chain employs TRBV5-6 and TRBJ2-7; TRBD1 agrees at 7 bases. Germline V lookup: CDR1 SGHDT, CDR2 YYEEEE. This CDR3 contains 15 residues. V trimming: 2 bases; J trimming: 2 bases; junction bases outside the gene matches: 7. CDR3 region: CASSLQGPLTYEQYF. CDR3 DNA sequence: TGTGCCAGCAGCTTACAGGGGCCCCTCACCTACGAGCAGTACTTC.

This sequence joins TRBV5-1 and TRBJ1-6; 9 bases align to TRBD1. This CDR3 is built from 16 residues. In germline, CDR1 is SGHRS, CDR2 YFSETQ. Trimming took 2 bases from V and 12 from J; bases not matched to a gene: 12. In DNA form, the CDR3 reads TGCGCCAGCAGCTTTAACACAGGGGGCGTAGGAGGACCCCTCCACTTT. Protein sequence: CASSFNTGGVGGPLHF.

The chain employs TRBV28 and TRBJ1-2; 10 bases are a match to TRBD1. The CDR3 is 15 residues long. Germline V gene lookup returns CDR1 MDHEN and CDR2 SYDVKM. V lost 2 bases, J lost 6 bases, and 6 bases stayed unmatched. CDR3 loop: CASSLLKGQGNGYTF. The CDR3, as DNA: TGTGCCAGCAGTTTACTGAAGGGACAGGGGAATGGCTACACCTTC.

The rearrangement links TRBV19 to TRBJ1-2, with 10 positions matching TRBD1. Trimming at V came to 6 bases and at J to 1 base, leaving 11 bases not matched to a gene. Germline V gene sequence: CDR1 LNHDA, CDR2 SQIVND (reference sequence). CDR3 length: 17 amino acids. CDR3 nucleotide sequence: TGTGCCAGTAGGGGAGGGGGACAGGGGTATTTTAACTATGGCTACACCTTC. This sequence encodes CASRGGGQGYFNYGYTF.

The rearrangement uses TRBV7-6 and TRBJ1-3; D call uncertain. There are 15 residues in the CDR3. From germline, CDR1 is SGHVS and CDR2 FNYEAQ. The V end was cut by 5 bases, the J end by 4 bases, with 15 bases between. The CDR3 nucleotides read TGTGCCAGCAGCCTTGGTGCGGGAGGCGGAAACACCATATATTTT. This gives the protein CASSLGAGGGNTIYF.

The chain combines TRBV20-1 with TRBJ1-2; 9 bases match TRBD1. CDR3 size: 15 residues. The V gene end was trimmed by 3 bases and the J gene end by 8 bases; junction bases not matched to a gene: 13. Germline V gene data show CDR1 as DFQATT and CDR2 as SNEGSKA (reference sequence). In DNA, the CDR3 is TGCAGTGCTAGTTCACAGGGGGCAGGTTCGGGAGGCTACACCTTC. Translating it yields CSASSQGAGSGGYTF.